What follows describes a single T cell receptor beta chain. The antigen is unknown. Second doses that came at about 4 or about 12 weeks were put together. Assay used: immunoSEQ multiplex PCR; TCRdb lists only in-frame clones, some missing. Of approximately 31,000 clones in the sample, 70% to 90% were seen once. This record belongs to a study of T cell responses to AZD1222 COVID-19 vaccine. The CDR3 is made up of 14 amino acids. CDR1 LNHDA and CDR2 SQIVND come from the germline V gene (reference sequence). V dropped 4 bases and J dropped 6 bases, with 15 bases sitting between them. Study observations and caveats: Regions 160-218 and 743-854 held dominance among vaccine-associated CD4 TCRs, which spanned spike.

The receptor's source is an adult who received the AZD1222 COVID-19 vaccine. This chain links TRBV19 with TRBJ1-1, with a possible D match to TRBD1 (6 bases). The source material was peripheral blood, sampled 28 days after the second AZD1222 dose. The DNA for the CDR3 is TGTGCCAGTAGTACCAGAGGGGGTAGTGCTGAAGCTTTCTTT. It encodes CASSTRGGSAEAFF.